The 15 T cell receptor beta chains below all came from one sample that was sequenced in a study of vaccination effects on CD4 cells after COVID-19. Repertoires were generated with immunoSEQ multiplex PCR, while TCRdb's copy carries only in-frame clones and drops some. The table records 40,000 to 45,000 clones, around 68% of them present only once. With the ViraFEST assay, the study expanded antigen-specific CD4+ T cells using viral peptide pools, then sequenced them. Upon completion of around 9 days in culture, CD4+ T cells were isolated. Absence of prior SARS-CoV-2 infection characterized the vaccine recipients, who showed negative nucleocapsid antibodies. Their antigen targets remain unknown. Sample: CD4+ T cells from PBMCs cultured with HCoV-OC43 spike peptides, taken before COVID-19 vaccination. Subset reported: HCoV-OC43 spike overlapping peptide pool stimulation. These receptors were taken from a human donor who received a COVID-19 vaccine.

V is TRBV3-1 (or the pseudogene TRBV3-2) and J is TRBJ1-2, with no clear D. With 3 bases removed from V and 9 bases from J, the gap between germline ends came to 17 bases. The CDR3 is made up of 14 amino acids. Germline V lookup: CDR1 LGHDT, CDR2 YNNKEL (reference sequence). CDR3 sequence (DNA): TGTGCCAGCAGCCAGCAAGCTCCCCTCGGGAGCTACACCTTC. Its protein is CASSQQAPLGSYTF.

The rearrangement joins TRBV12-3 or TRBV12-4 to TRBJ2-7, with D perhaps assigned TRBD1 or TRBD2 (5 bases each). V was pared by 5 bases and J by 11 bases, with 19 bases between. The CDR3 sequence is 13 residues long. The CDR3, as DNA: TGTGCCAGCAGTCCCGGGCTTCCTGGGGGAGAGTACTTC. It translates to CASSPGLPGGEYF.

CDR3 loop: CASSLYGNTIYF. DNA of the CDR3: TGTGCCAGCAGTTTATACGGAAACACCATATATTTT. The V gene is TRBV28, the J gene TRBJ1-3; D unresolved. V gave up 1 base and J gave up 4 bases, with 2 bases separating them. This CDR3 is 12 amino acids long. CDR1 is MDHEN and CDR2 is SYDVKM in the germline V gene.

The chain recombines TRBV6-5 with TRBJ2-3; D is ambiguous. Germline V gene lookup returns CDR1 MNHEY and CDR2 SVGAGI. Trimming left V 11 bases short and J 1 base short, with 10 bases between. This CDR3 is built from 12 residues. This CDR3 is CAVSRGTDTQYF. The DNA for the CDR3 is TGTGCCGTATCACGCGGCACAGATACGCAGTATTTT.

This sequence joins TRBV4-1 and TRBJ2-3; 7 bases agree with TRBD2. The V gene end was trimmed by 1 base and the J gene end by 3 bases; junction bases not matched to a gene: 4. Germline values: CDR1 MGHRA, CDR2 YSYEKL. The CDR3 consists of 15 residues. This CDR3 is CASSQGAGVTDTQYF. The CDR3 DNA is TGCGCCAGCAGCCAAGGGGCGGGGGTTACAGATACGCAGTATTTT.

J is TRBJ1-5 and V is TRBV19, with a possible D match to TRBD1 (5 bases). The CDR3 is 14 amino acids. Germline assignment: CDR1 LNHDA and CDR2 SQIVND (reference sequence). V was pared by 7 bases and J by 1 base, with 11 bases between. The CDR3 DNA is TGTGCCAGTACCAGGGCAGAGAGCAATCAGCCCCAGCATTTT. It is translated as CASTRAESNQPQHF.

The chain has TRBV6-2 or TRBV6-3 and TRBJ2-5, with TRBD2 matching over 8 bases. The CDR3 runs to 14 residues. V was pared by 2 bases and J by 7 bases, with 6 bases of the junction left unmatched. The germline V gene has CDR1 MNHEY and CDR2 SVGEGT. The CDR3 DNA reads TGTGCCAGCAGTTACCGACGCGGGGGGAGGACCCAGTACTTC. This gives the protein CASSYRRGGRTQYF.

The CDR3 sequence: CASSMGGLPSYTF. The CDR3 DNA reads as TGTGCCAGTAGTATGGGCGGCCTTCCTAGCTACACCTTC. The rearrangement uses TRBV19 and TRBJ1-2, with no clear D. The CDR3 has 13 amino acids. The germline V gene has CDR1 LNHDA and CDR2 SQIVND (reference sequence). V shed 3 bases and J shed 9 bases, with 14 bases lying between them.

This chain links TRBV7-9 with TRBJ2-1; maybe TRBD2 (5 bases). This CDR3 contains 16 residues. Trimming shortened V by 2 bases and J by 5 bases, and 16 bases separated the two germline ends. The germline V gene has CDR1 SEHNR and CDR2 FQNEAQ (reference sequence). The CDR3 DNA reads TGTGCCAGCAGCTTAAGCGGCGGCGAGTCGCACAATGAGCAGTTCTTC. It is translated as CASSLSGGESHNEQFF.

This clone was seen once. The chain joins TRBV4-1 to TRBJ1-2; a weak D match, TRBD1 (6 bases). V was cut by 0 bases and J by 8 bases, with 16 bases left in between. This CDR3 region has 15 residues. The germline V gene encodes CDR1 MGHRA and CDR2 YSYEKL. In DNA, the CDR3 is TGCGCCAGCAGCCAAGATCCGACCGGGGGGGGCGGCTACACCTTC. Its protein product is CASSQDPTGGGGYTF.

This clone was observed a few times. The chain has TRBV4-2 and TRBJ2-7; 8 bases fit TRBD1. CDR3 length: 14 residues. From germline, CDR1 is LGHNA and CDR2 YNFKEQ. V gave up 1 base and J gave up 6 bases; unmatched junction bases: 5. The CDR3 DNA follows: TGTGCCAGCAGCCAAGCAACAGGGGGTGGCGAGCAGTACTTC. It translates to CASSQATGGGEQYF.

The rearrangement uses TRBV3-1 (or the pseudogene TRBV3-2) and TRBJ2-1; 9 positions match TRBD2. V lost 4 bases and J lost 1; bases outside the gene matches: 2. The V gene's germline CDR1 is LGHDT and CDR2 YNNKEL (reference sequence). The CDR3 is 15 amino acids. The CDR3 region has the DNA TGTGCCAGCAGCCTACTAGCGGGTTCCTACAATGAGCAGTTCTTC. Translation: CASSLLAGSYNEQFF.

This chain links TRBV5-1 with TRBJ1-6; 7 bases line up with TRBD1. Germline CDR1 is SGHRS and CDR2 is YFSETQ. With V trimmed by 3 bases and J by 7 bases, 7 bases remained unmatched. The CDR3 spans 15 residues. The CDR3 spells CASSWWDRRNSPLHF. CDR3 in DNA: TGCGCCAGCAGCTGGTGGGACAGAAGGAATTCACCCCTCCACTTT.

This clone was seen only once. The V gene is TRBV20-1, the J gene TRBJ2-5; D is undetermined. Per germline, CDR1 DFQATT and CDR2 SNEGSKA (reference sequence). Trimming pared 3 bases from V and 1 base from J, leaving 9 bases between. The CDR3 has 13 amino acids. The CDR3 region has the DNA TGCAGTGCTAGTAACAGCCTCCAAGAGACCCAGTACTTC. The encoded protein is CSASNSLQETQYF.

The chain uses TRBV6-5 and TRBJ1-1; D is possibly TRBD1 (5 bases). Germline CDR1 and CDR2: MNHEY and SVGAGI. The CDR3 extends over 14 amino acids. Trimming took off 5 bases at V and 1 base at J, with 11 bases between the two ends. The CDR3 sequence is CASSKDKKNTEAFF. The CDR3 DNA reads TGTGCCAGCAGTAAGGACAAAAAGAACACTGAAGCTTTCTTT.